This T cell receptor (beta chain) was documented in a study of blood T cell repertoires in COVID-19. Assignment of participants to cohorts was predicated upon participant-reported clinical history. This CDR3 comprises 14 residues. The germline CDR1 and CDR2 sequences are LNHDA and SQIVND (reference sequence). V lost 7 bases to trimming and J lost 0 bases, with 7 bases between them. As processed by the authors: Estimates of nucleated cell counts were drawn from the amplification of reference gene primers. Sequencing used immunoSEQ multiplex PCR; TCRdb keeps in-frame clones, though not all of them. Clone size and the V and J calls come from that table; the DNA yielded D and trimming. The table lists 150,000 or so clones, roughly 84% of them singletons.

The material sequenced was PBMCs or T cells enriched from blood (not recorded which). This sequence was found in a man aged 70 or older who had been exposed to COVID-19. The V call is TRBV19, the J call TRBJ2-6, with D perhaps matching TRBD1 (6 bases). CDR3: CASTGVSGANVLTF. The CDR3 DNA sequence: TGTGCCAGTACAGGGGTCTCTGGGGCCAACGTCCTGACTTTC.